The rows below give T cell receptor beta chains drawn from one sample of a study of CD4 T cells in relation to SARS-CoV-2 and coronaviruses. TCRdb's copy holds only in-frame clones and misses some; the assay was immunoSEQ multiplex PCR. The table lists tens of thousands of clones, approximately 72% of them singletons. Their target antigens are unknown. The sequenced sample consisted of CD4+ T cells from PBMCs, cultured in vitro. The receptors were sampled from a human donor in good health. CDR3s include the opening cysteine and the closing phenylalanine or tryptophan. The D gene is left open where the match is weak. A clone size is listed for some rows: how often the clone was seen (once, few, many), or a class if it is expanded.

-	15	-	TRBV18	TRBJ2-2	CASSRGTVGAGELFF	TGTGCCAGCTCACGCGGGACAGTGGGGGCCGGGGAGCTGTTTTTT
-	19	TRBD2	TRBV5-6	TRBJ2-3	CASSLVQSGAGGGADTQYF	TGTGCCAGCAGCTTGGTGCAAAGTGGGGCAGGCGGGGGGGCAGATACGCAGTATTTT
-	14	-	TRBV19	TRBJ1-4	CASSPRRGGEKLFF	TGTGCCAGTAGTCCCCGCAGGGGAGGTGAAAAACTGTTTTTT
-	14	-	TRBV5-1	TRBJ2-3	CASSLAWSGDTQYF	TGCGCCAGCAGCTTGGCCTGGTCTGGAGATACGCAGTATTTT
-	14	-	TRBV2	TRBJ1-5	CASSGQLNNQPQHF	TGTGCCAGCAGTGGACAGCTAAACAATCAGCCCCAGCATTTT
-	15	-	TRBV5-1	TRBJ2-2	CASSSPGLYTGELFF	TGCGCCAGCAGCTCGCCGGGACTCTATACCGGGGAGCTGTTTTTT
once	16	-	TRBV6-6	TRBJ1-3	CASSYDSPNSGNTIYF	TGTGCCAGCAGTTACGACAGCCCTAACTCTGGAAACACCATATATTTT
-	15	TRBD1	TRBV6-6	TRBJ2-5	CASSLTGGNQETQYF	TGTGCCAGCAGTTTGACAGGGGGTAACCAAGAGACCCAGTACTTC
once	17	TRBD1	TRBV19	TRBJ1-1	CASSRTQGRIGGTEAFF	TGTGCCAGTAGTCGTACACAGGGGAGAATTGGGGGCACTGAAGCTTTCTTT
-	14	-	TRBV6-5	TRBJ1-1	CASSWGSMNTEAFF	TGTGCCAGCAGTTGGGGCAGCATGAACACTGAAGCTTTCTTT
-	13	-	TRBV29-1	TRBJ2-3	CSVVGRYTDTQYF	TGCAGCGTTGTAGGTCGGTACACAGATACGCAGTATTTT